The source of this T cell receptor beta chain is a study of blood T cell repertoires in COVID-19. Study background: From T cells, B-cell-depleted T cells, or PBMCs came the material, which was cDNA or gDNA.

The CDR3 length is 15 residues. Germline V gene data show CDR1 as SGHTA and CDR2 as FQGNSA. The V segment lost 3 bases and the J segment 1 base; nucleotides outside the gene matches: 5. In the authors' workflow: Nucleated cell counts were estimated from reference gene primer amplification. Some clones are missing from TCRdb's copy, which holds only in-frame ones; the method was immunoSEQ multiplex PCR. D and trimming were read from the DNA, whereas the V and J calls and clone size are those reported in that table. Of about 200,000 clones listed, roughly four fifths were seen once; the top ten hold 7% to 9%. The table lists this clone with a few counts.

The specimen sequenced was PBMCs or T cells enriched from blood (not recorded which). This chain connects TRBV7-2 to TRBJ1-1, with TRBD1 matching 7 bases. The TCR was taken from a man aged 40-50 years who had recovered from COVID-19. The CDR3 sequence: CASSLGDSQNTEAFF. Here the CDR3 DNA reads TGTGCCAGCAGCTTGGGGGACAGCCAGAACACTGAAGCTTTCTTT.